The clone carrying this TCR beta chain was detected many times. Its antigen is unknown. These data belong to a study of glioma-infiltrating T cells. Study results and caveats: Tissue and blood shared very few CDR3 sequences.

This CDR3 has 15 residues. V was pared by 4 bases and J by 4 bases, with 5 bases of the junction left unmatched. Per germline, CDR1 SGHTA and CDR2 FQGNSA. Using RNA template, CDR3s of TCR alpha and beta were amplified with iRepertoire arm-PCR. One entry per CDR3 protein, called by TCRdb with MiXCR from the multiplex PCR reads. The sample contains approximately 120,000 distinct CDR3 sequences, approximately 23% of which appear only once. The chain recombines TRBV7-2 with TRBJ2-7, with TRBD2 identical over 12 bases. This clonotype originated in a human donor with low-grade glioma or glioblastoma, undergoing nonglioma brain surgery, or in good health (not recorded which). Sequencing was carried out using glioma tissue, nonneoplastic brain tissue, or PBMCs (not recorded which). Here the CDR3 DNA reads TGTGCCAGCAGCTCAGTCGGACTAGCGGGGTACGAGCAGTACTTC. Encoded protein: CASSSVGLAGYEQYF.